Listed below are T cell receptor beta chains from one sample, sequenced in a study of post-analysis software for immune sequencing data. TCRdb re-analysed the PCR reads in MiXCR, keeping a single row per CDR3 protein. Seen here are hundreds of thousands of distinct CDR3 sequences, approximately 59% observed once, and the top ten hold around 10%. Sequenced: blood. The receptor source for this set is a girl aged 2 to 10 with multiple sclerosis. The CDR3 runs from the conserved cysteine through the conserved F or W. Each record gives: D gene, clone size, V gene, CDR3 length, J gene, CDR3 DNA, CDR3 protein. A D gene is named only where the DNA matches it firmly. Clone sizes are given selectively: once, few, many, or a class where the clone is expanded.

TRBD2	-	TRBV27	15	TRBJ2-1	TGTGCCAGCAGGTTATGGCTAGCGGGGTACAATGAGCAGTTCTTC	CASRLWLAGYNEQFF
TRBD1	-	TRBV29-1	12	TRBJ1-2	TGCAGCGTTGAAGATCAGGGGGGCGGCTACACCTTC	CSVEDQGGGYTF
-	-	TRBV15	17	TRBJ2-7	TGTGCCACCAGCAGAGCGAGCCGGGGCAAAAGCTCCTACGAGCAGTACTTC	CATSRASRGKSSYEQYF
TRBD1	-	TRBV7-9	13	TRBJ1-5	TGTGCCAGCAGCTCAGGGGGTAGGCAGCCCCAGCATTTT	CASSSGGRQPQHF
TRBD1	-	TRBV4-3	13	TRBJ1-2	TGCGCCAGCAGCCCAGCCAGGGGGTATGGCTACACCTTC	CASSPARGYGYTF
-	-	TRBV28	16	TRBJ2-6	TGTGCCAGCAATATGGGTTGGGGACCTGGGGCCAACGTCCTGACTTTC	CASNMGWGPGANVLTF
-	-	TRBV7-9	13	TRBJ2-7	TGTGCCAGCAGCTTAGGGGGGCGGGTCGAGCAGTACTTC	CASSLGGRVEQYF
-	-	TRBV2	13	TRBJ2-7	TGTGCCAGCAGTGAAGCCCCCGGGGGAGAGCAGTACTTC	CASSEAPGGEQYF
TRBD1	few	TRBV7-2	17	TRBJ2-6	TGTGCCAGCAGCTTAATCTCAGGGGGCTCTGGGGCCAACGTCCTGACTTTC	CASSLISGGSGANVLTF
-	-	TRBV6-6	11	TRBJ1-1	TGTGCCAGCACCCAGGCTTTTGAAGCTTTCTTT	CASTQAFEAFF
-	-	TRBV15	17	TRBJ2-5	TGTGCCACCAGCAGCCAGTCAGGTCAAATGAAGCGAGAGACCCAGTACTTC	CATSSQSGQMKRETQYF
-	-	TRBV5-1	18	TRBJ2-7	TGCGCCAGCATGCTACGCGGTTCGGGCAGCACCGTTCCCTACGAGCAGTACTTC	CASMLRGSGSTVPYEQYF
-	-	TRBV6-2/TRBV6-3	11	TRBJ2-1	TGTGCCAGCTTCGACCGGTTGGAGCAGTTCTTC	CASFDRLEQFF
-	few	TRBV7-2	15	TRBJ2-3	TGTGCCAGCAGCCCCCAGGGACTTAGCACAGATACGCAGTATTTT	CASSPQGLSTDTQYF
TRBD2	few	TRBV5-1	18	TRBJ2-3	TGCGCCAGCAGCAAGGGAGGAACGAGCGGGGACAGCACAGATACGCAGTATTTT	CASSKGGTSGDSTDTQYF
TRBD2	few	TRBV20-1	14	TRBJ2-1	TGCAGTGCTAGAACCAAAGGACTAGCGGGAGAGGCGTTCTTC	CSARTKGLAGEAFF
TRBD1	once	TRBV29-1	13	TRBJ2-5	TGCAGCGTAGGGGGACAGAACCAAGAGACCCAGTACTTC	CSVGGQNQETQYF
-	few	TRBV7-2	15	TRBJ2-7	TGTGCCAGCAGCCCTCCCGGGAGCGGTAGCTACGAGCAGTACTTC	CASSPPGSGSYEQYF
-	-	TRBV5-1	16	TRBJ1-1	TGCGCCAGCAGCTCGACGGTCGCGGGAATAGGGACTGAAGCTTTCTTT	CASSSTVAGIGTEAFF
-	-	TRBV6-1	13	TRBJ2-3	TGTGCCAGCAGTGGGCAGGGAGTAGGTACGCAGTATTTT	CASSGQGVGTQYF
TRBD1	-	TRBV7-8	14	TRBJ1-2	TGTGCCAGCAGCTCCACAGGGGGCGGCTATGGCCACACCTTC	CASSSTGGGYGHTF
-	-	TRBV27	14	TRBJ1-6	TGTGCCAGCCAACAGATCTCCTATAATTCACCCCTCCACTTT	CASQQISYNSPLHF